These T cell receptor beta chains were read from a single sample in a study of read filtering for tumor transcriptome and immune sequencing. From the reads, TCRdb called clonotypes with MiXCR, one entry per CDR3 protein. This sample has tens of thousands of distinct CDR3 sequences, with about an eighth found just once. The material sequenced was a population of CD138-negative cells sorted from bone marrow. All receptors derive from a donor at least 40 years old with multiple myeloma. CDR3s include the opening cysteine and the closing phenylalanine or tryptophan. The order of the fields is V gene, D gene, clone size, J gene, CDR3 DNA, CDR3 protein. The D gene is left open where the match is weak. Clone size, where shown, is once, few, many, or a class for clones that have expanded.

TRBV2,-,-,TRBJ2-7,TGTGCCAGCAGGGACTCCTACGAGCAGTACTTC,CASRDSYEQYF
TRBV30,-,many,TRBJ2-5,TGTGCCTGGAGTGTTTCCGGGACCCAGTACTTC,CAWSVSGTQYF
TRBV20-1,-,many,TRBJ2-7,TGCAGTGCTAGAGATCCTAGCTCCCACGAGCAGTACTTC,CSARDPSSHEQYF
TRBV6-5,-,many,TRBJ2-4,TGTGCCAGCAGTTCCTTCGACAGATCCCTAGCCAAAAACATTCAGTACTTC,CASSSFDRSLAKNIQYF
TRBV5-1,TRBD1,many,TRBJ2-7,TGCGCCAGCAGCGCCGACGACAGGGCTAGACGGTACTTC,CASSADDRARRYF
TRBV20-1,-,-,TRBJ2-1,TGCAGTGCTCCGGACGAGCGGTGGGATGAGCAGTTCTTC,CSAPDERWDEQFF
TRBV15,-,many,TRBJ1-2,TGTGCCACCAGCAGAGATTTTGGGTCCTACACCTTC,CATSRDFGSYTF
TRBV9,TRBD1,many,TRBJ2-7,TGTGCCAGCAGCAAATGGGACAGTTCCTACGAGCAGTACTTC,CASSKWDSSYEQYF
TRBV29-1,TRBD2,many,TRBJ2-7,TGCAGCGTTGGACTAGCGCGAGGGCGTGCGGGAGAGCAGTGCTTC,CSVGLARGRAGEQCF
TRBV24-1,-,many,TRBJ2-1,TGTGCCACCAGTGATTTGGGGGGAGAATCCTACAATGAGCAGTTCTTC,CATSDLGGESYNEQFF
TRBV25-1,TRBD1,many,TRBJ2-7,TGTGCCAGCAGTGGGTCCGGGACAGGGAGGGCCGAGCAGTACTTC,CASSGSGTGRAEQYF
TRBV5-5,-,many,TRBJ1-1,TGTGCCAGCAGCTTGGTAGGGACGGGTGAAGCTTTCTTT,CASSLVGTGEAFF
TRBV27,TRBD1,many,TRBJ1-1,TGTGCCAGCAGTTTGTACAGGGGTGTCACTGAAGCTTTCTTT,CASSLYRGVTEAFF
TRBV7-9,-,-,TRBJ2-5,TGTGCCAGCGGCTTAGGGCAGGGGATCAGAGAGACCCAGTACTTC,CASGLGQGIRETQYF
TRBV12-3/TRBV12-4,-,many,TRBJ2-2,TGTGCCAGCACCCCCCCACGGGGACGACCGAACACCGGGGAGCTGTTTTTT,CASTPPRGRPNTGELFF
TRBV7-2,-,many,TRBJ2-5,TGTGCCAGCAGCACCAGCGGTAGGAAAGAGACCCAGTACTTC,CASSTSGRKETQYF
TRBV30,-,many,TRBJ2-4,TGTGCCTGGAGTGTCGGGAGTAAGGACATTCAGTACTTC,CAWSVGSKDIQYF
TRBV27,-,many,TRBJ2-3,TGTGCCAGCAGTGTACAGGGAGATACGCAGTATTTT,CASSVQGDTQYF
TRBV7-2,TRBD1,few,TRBJ2-7,TGTGCCAGCAGCTTAGGAGGGGGCTTCGGGGAGCAGTACTTC,CASSLGGGFGEQYF